The 21 T cell receptor beta chains below were found in one sample sequenced in a study of shared clonotypes between healthy human individuals. Sequencing was performed with immunoSEQ multiplex PCR; in TCRdb, only in-frame clones are kept and a portion is missing. In the table there are 1,100,000 or so clones, approximately 80% of which are singletons. Sequenced sample: memory CD4+ T cells from PBMCs. Subset here: CD45RA-negative fraction. Every receptor here comes from a man younger than 35 in good health. Some clones in this sample may be carry-over from other donors' samples.

This rearrangement joins TRBV5-1 to TRBJ2-3, with 9 bases identical to TRBD2. CDR1 is SGHRS, CDR2 YFSETQ, per germline. V was clipped by 4 bases and J by 2 bases; unmatched bases: 8. The CDR3 is made up of 16 amino acids. The CDR3 here is CASSPLGGRATDTQYF. CDR3 DNA: TGCGCCAGCAGCCCCCTAGGCGGGAGGGCCACAGATACGCAGTATTTT.

A word on this clone: This same CDR3 is encoded by further DNA sequences in the sample. The CDR3 DNA reads as TGTGCCAGTAGTATTTCGGGAGACTCCTACAATGAGCAGTTCTTC. Amino acid sequence: CASSISGDSYNEQFF. The gene calls are TRBV19 and TRBJ2-1; TRBD2 is a possible D gene (6 bases). Deletions cut 3 bases from V and 0 bases from J, with 9 bases between. The CDR3 is 15 amino acids. The germline V gene encodes CDR1 LNHDA and CDR2 SQIVND (reference sequence).

V gene TRBV7-2 combines with J gene TRBJ2-1, with a tentative D call TRBD2 (6 bases). The V gene's germline CDR1 is SGHTA and CDR2 FQGNSA. This CDR3 spans 13 amino acids. Trimming took off 2 bases at V and 9 bases at J, with 11 bases between the two ends. In nucleotides, the CDR3 is TGTGCCAGCAGCTTATCGAGGGAGGTTGAGCAGTTCTTC. Its translation: CASSLSREVEQFF.

At least ten counts were recorded for this clone. The chain recombines TRBV7-2 with TRBJ2-3; the match to TRBD1 covers 7 bases. Trimming removed 6 bases from V and 2 bases from J; junction bases left unmatched: 11. The germline CDR1 and CDR2 sequences are SGHTA and FQGNSA. This CDR3 is 16 amino acids long. The CDR3 DNA is TGTGCCAGCAGACAAGCAGGGGGTCTTTCCACAGATACGCAGTATTTT. Its protein is CASRQAGGLSTDTQYF.

Concerning this clone itself: A clone one base away is much larger, so this may be a read error. The chain employs TRBV2 and TRBJ2-7; TRBD2 matches 8 bases. The CDR3 spans 15 residues. Per the germline V gene, CDR1 is SNHLY and CDR2 is FYNNEI. The CDR3 DNA is TGTGCCAGCAGTGACGTCACTAGCGGCTCCTACGAGCAGGACTTC. Its protein is CASSDVTSGSYEQDF.

V usage is TRBV7-6 and J usage is TRBJ2-1, with D perhaps being TRBD1 or TRBD2 (5 bases each). Germline CDR1 reads SGHVS; CDR2 reads FNYEAQ. This CDR3 region has 14 residues. V was clipped by 2 bases and J by 5 bases, with 10 bases between them. In nucleotides, the CDR3 is TGTGCCAGCAGCTTAAGGGACGTTGACAATGAGCAGTTCTTC. Its protein product is CASSLRDVDNEQFF.

In its sample, this clone was seen a few times. The chain is built from TRBV5-1 and TRBJ2-3; 10 nucleotides agree with TRBD2. Trimming took 0 bases from V and 3 from J; bases not matched to a gene: 10. Germline CDR1 and CDR2: SGHRS and YFSETQ. The CDR3 loop spans 18 amino acids. CDR3 residues: CASSLAESSGSITDTQYF. The DNA for the CDR3 is TGCGCCAGCAGCTTGGCTGAGTCTAGCGGGAGTATTACAGATACGCAGTATTTT.

The chain carries TRBV5-1 and TRBJ2-1, with a tentative D call TRBD1 (5 bases). Trimming pared 4 bases from V and 0 bases from J, leaving 11 bases between. The CDR3 length is 15 residues. Germline loops: CDR1 SGHRS, CDR2 YFSETQ. CDR3 coding DNA: TGCGCCAGCAGCCTAACGACAGCCTCCTACAATGAGCAGTTCTTC. It yields the protein CASSLTTASYNEQFF.

This clone has only a few counts. J is TRBJ1-5 and V is TRBV14; D is undetermined. V lost 1 base and J 9 bases, leaving 10 bases between the germline ends. The germline gives CDR1 SGHDN, CDR2 FVKESK. CDR3 size: 13 residues. The CDR3 region is CASSQGVAAPQHF. As DNA, the CDR3 is TGTGCCAGCAGCCAAGGTGTCGCGGCGCCCCAGCATTTT.

The V gene is TRBV6-1, the J gene TRBJ1-3; 10 bases are shared with TRBD1. The CDR3 sequence is 13 residues long. V was pared by 8 bases and J by 4 bases, with 2 bases of the junction left unmatched. Germline lookup yields CDR1 MNHNS and CDR2 SASEGT. This CDR3 is CASGQGDGNTIYF. The CDR3 DNA reads TGTGCCAGCGGACAGGGGGACGGAAACACCATATATTTT.

Concerning this clone: Other DNA sequences from this sample encode an identical CDR3 as well. The chain joins TRBV28 to TRBJ2-6, with D possibly being TRBD2 (5 bases). Per germline, CDR1 MDHEN and CDR2 SYDVKM. The CDR3 loop spans 13 amino acids. The V gene lost 6 bases and the J gene lost 2 bases, with 5 bases spanning the gap. Here the CDR3 DNA reads TGTGCCAGCAGGAGGGCTGGGGCCAACGTCCTGACTTTC. Residues: CASRRAGANVLTF.

This chain joins TRBV27 and TRBJ2-5; 8 bases match TRBD2. This CDR3 region has 17 residues. V lost 5 bases to trimming and J lost 4 bases; unmatched junction nucleotides: 15. CDR1 is MNHEY and CDR2 is SMNVEV in the germline V gene (reference sequence). CDR3 bases: TGTGCCAGCAGTCCAGCCCCCGGGAGGGCGGGGGGAGAGACCCAGTACTTC. This codes for CASSPAPGRAGGETQYF.

The gene calls are TRBV18 and TRBJ1-2; D possibly corresponds to TRBD1 (5 bases). In germline, CDR1 is KGHSH, CDR2 LQKENI. This CDR3 is built from 17 residues. Deletions cut 0 bases from V and 1 base from J, with 15 bases between. Written as DNA, the CDR3 is TGTGCCAGCTCACCACCAGCAGGGCCCGCTTTTAACTATGGCTACACCTTC. It codes for CASSPPAGPAFNYGYTF. Supplemented by reference TRBV18 and TRBJ1-2, the full variable domain reads NAGVMQNPRHLVRRRGQEARLRCSPMKGHSHVYWYRQLPEEGLKFMVYLQKENIIDESGMPKERFSAEFPKEGPSILRIQQVVRGDSAAYFCASSPPAGPAFNYGYTFGSGTRLTVV.

The rearrangement joins TRBV5-1 to TRBJ2-2; 10 positions agree with TRBD2. CDR3 size: 15 residues. Per the germline V gene, CDR1 is SGHRS and CDR2 is YFSETQ. Trimming took 4 bases from V and 5 from J; bases not matched to a gene: 5. CDR3 amino acids: CASSILAGGTGELFF. The CDR3 nucleotides are TGCGCCAGCAGCATCTTAGCGGGAGGTACCGGGGAGCTGTTTTTT.

This chain joins TRBV25-1 and TRBJ2-7; tentatively, D is TRBD2 (5 bases). Germline V gene data show CDR1 as MGHDK and CDR2 as SYGVNS. Trimming left V 3 bases short and J 6 bases short, with 9 bases between. The CDR3 extends over 12 amino acids. For the CDR3, the DNA is TGTGCCAGCAGTGACCCCGGAGGCGAGCAGTACTTC. Its translation is CASSDPGGEQYF.

The V and J genes are TRBV19 and TRBJ1-2; TRBD1 matches 8 bases. J was trimmed by 4 bases and V by 7 bases; bases with no gene match: 8. In germline, CDR1 is LNHDA, CDR2 SQIVND (reference sequence). CDR3 length: 14 residues. The CDR3: CASTSQGGLYGYTF. CDR3 coding DNA: TGTGCCAGTACCTCACAGGGGGGACTCTATGGCTACACCTTC.

This chain uses TRBV6-6 with TRBJ1-1, with no clear D. Germline CDR1 and CDR2: MNHNY and SVGAGI (reference sequence). The CDR3 loop spans 15 amino acids. V was clipped by 6 bases and J by 7 bases, with 21 bases between them. The CDR3 reads CASRTLGVGNLEAFF. DNA of the CDR3: TGTGCCAGCAGGACCCTTGGGGTCGGTAACCTTGAAGCTTTCTTT.

The chain links TRBV27 to TRBJ2-7; TRBD1 agrees at 10 bases. CDR1 and CDR2 from the germline V gene are MNHEY and SMNVEV (reference sequence). The V and J ends lost 6 bases and 3 bases, in that order; junction bases with no gene match: 8. There are 15 residues in the CDR3. CDR3 nucleotide sequence: TGTGCCAGCAGCCGAGGGACAGGGGAATTCTACGAGCAGTACTTC. This gives the protein CASSRGTGEFYEQYF.

Remarks on this clone: The same CDR3 also results from other DNA sequences found in this sample. The chain couples TRBV30 to TRBJ2-3; D gene uncertain. The CDR3 is made up of 14 amino acids. The germline gives CDR1 GTSNPN, CDR2 SVGIG (reference sequence). V was pared by 0 bases and J by 0 bases, with 7 bases between. CDR3 DNA sequence: TGTGCCTGGAGTGTCGGAGTCAGCACAGATACGCAGTATTTT. Translated, it gives CAWSVGVSTDTQYF.

The chain joins TRBV7-3 to TRBJ2-5; D gene ambiguous. Germline values: CDR1 SGHTA, CDR2 FQGTGA. V lost 2 bases, J lost 5 bases, and 9 bases lay in between. The CDR3 is 13 amino acids. The CDR3 region is CASSLERWETQYF. CDR3 coding DNA: TGTGCCAGCAGCTTAGAGAGGTGGGAGACCCAGTACTTC.

This sequence joins TRBV2 and TRBJ1-1; D unclear. This CDR3 has 11 amino acids. Trimming shortened V by 4 bases and J by 8 bases, and 8 bases separated the two germline ends. Germline V gene lookup returns CDR1 SNHLY and CDR2 FYNNEI. CDR3 in amino acids: CASSGLWEAFF. The DNA of the CDR3 is TGTGCCAGCAGTGGACTGTGGGAAGCTTTCTTT.